The 18 T cell receptor beta chains listed next were all sequenced from one sample in a study of T cells in Graves' hyperthyroidism and ophthalmopathy. RNA transcripts served as the template for amplifying TCR beta CDR3 regions. In the first-round RT-PCR of the TCR CDR3, the HTBI primer set was used. Using its own MiXCR run on the multiplex PCR reads, TCRdb lists one record per CDR3 protein. Of roughly 580,000 distinct CDR3 sequences listed, around 46% are singletons. Sequences were obtained from peripheral blood or thyroid tissue (not recorded which). The source is a woman under 30 with Graves' hyperthyroidism.

The V and J genes are TRBV25-1 and TRBJ1-5; possible D gene TRBD1, 5 bases. There are 14 residues in the CDR3. Trimming removed 5 bases at V and 4 bases at J, with 12 bases between. Germline lookup yields CDR1 MGHDK and CDR2 SYGVNS. CDR3 bases: TGTGCCAGCAGTTTATCGAACAGGAATCAGCCCCAGCATTTT. It specifies CASSLSNRNQPQHF.

This sequence joins TRBV19 and TRBJ2-7; 7 bases align to TRBD2. Germline lookup yields CDR1 LNHDA and CDR2 SQIVND (reference sequence). Trimming cost V 5 bases and J 2 bases; bases outside gene matches: 9. This CDR3 has 15 residues. The CDR3 is CASSLAEGGTYEQYF. For the CDR3, the DNA is TGTGCCAGTAGTCTAGCGGAGGGAGGGACCTACGAGCAGTACTTC.

The rearrangement links TRBV19 to TRBJ2-7; perhaps TRBD2 as D (6 bases). The CDR3 length is 14 residues. Germline CDR1 reads LNHDA; CDR2 reads SQIVND (reference sequence). Trimming took 3 bases from V and 3 from J, leaving 12 bases between them. The CDR3 nucleotides read TGTGCCAGTAGTATCCCCGGGACTCACTACGAGCAGTACTTC. The encoded protein is CASSIPGTHYEQYF.

The sample holds many counts of this clonotype. The chain carries TRBV20-1 and TRBJ2-5; possibly TRBD1 for D (6 bases). The germline V gene has CDR1 DFQATT and CDR2 SNEGSKA (reference sequence). The CDR3 sequence is 13 residues long. V was clipped by 4 bases and J by 2 bases, with 11 bases between them. The CDR3 reads CSAKLTGQETQYF. Written as DNA, the CDR3 is TGCAGTGCTAAGCTGACAGGTCAAGAGACCCAGTACTTC.

As regards this clonotype: A junction end diverges from the germline sequence, so it may reflect a read error. The V call is TRBV20-1, the J call TRBJ2-7; the match to TRBD2 covers 8 bases. The CDR3 covers 15 residues. Germline V CDR1 and CDR2: DFQATT, SNEGSKA (reference sequence). The CDR3 is CSAGEGLVLSYEQYF. The CDR3 DNA sequence: TGCAGTGCTGGAGAGGGACTAGTCCTCTCCTACGAGCAGTACTTC.

This clonotype was counted at least ten times. CDR3 sequence (DNA): TGTGCCAGCAGCTTGTGGACTAACTATGGCTACACCTTC. Translated, it gives CASSLWTNYGYTF. The rearrangement links TRBV7-8 to TRBJ1-2; no definite D call. The CDR3 extends over 13 amino acids. From germline, CDR1 is SGHVS and CDR2 FQNEAQ. Between the trimmed V and J ends, which lost 3 bases and 0 bases, there was a span of 5 bases.

The chain carries TRBV7-9 and TRBJ1-3; D possibly corresponds to TRBD1 (5 bases). Germline V gives CDR1 SEHNR, CDR2 FQNEAQ (reference sequence). The CDR3 consists of 15 residues. V dropped 5 bases and J dropped 1 base, with 12 bases sitting between them. The DNA of the CDR3 is TGTGCCAGCAGCAGGGGCATTGGATCTGGAAACACCATATATTTT. This encodes CASSRGIGSGNTIYF.

The chain has TRBV29-1 and TRBJ1-2, with D unclear. Germline lookup yields CDR1 SQVTM and CDR2 ANQGSEA. V was clipped by 8 bases and J by 8 bases, with 12 bases between them. The CDR3 spans 10 residues. The CDR3 loop reads CSLEGAGYTF. The CDR3 nucleotides are TGCAGCTTGGAGGGTGCGGGCTACACCTTC.

The DNA for the CDR3 is TGCAGCGTGGCCGGGACACATAGCAATCAGCCCCAGCATTTT. Translation gives CSVAGTHSNQPQHF. The chain joins TRBV29-1 to TRBJ1-5; possible D gene TRBD1, 6 bases. V shed 6 bases and J shed 0 bases, with 12 bases lying between them. CDR3 length: 14 amino acids. In germline, CDR1 is SQVTM, CDR2 ANQGSEA.

This clonotype was seen only a few times. This rearrangement joins TRBV11-3 to TRBJ2-2, with 7 bases aligning to TRBD2. CDR1 and CDR2 (germline): SGHNT, YENEEA. This CDR3 has 14 amino acids. Trimming removed 5 bases from V and 4 bases from J; junction bases left unmatched: 4. The CDR3 here is CASSRDYPTGELFF. As DNA, the CDR3 is TGTGCCAGCAGCCGGGACTACCCCACCGGGGAGCTGTTTTTT.

The chain has TRBV29-1 and TRBJ1-1; 7 positions agree with TRBD1. The V and J ends lost 7 bases and 8 bases, in that order; junction bases with no gene match: 10. CDR1 SQVTM and CDR2 ANQGSEA come from the germline V gene. CDR3 length: 12 amino acids. Here the CDR3 reads CSDNRGSKEAFF. CDR3 nucleotides: TGCAGCGACAACAGGGGTTCAAAAGAAGCTTTCTTT.

Of note for this clonotype: This likely comes from a read error, as the CDR3 has no conserved phenylalanine or tryptophan at its end. The limits of the CDR3 on the DNA are not certain, so only TCRdb's listed CDR3 is given. The chain is built from TRBV29-1 and TRBJ2-5; TRBD1 was called by the table and not checked on the DNA. The germline V gene encodes CDR1 SQVTM and CDR2 ANQGSEA. The CDR3 comprises 10 residues, both ends counted. CDR3 amino acids: CSVEEGDRNY.

The V and J genes are TRBV7-9 and TRBJ2-7, with 8 bases lining up with TRBD1. Germline CDR1 SEHNR, CDR2 FQNEAQ (reference sequence). The CDR3 is 17 amino acids. Trimming took 4 bases from V and 2 from J; bases not matched to a gene: 13. CDR3 DNA sequence: TGTGCCAGCAGCTCTTACTTATCCGGGACAGGCGCCTACGAGCAGTACTTC. This translates into CASSSYLSGTGAYEQYF. Full variable domain (remainder filled in from reference TRBV7-9 and TRBJ2-7): DTGVSQNPRHKITKRGQNVTFRCDPISEHNRLYWYRQTLGQGPEFLTYFQNEAQLEKSRLLSDRFSAERPKGSFSTLEIQRTEQGDSAMYLCASSSYLSGTGAYEQYFGPGTRLTVT.

On this clonotype itself: A read error may be the cause here, since a much bigger clone is one base away. The gene calls are TRBV29-1 and TRBJ1-2, with D uncertain. Per germline, CDR1 SQVTM and CDR2 ANQGSEA. The CDR3 sequence is 15 residues long. With 5 bases removed from V and 3 bases from J, the gap between germline ends came to 19 bases. CDR3 sequence reads: CSVSTERQADYGYTF. DNA for the CDR3: TGCAGCGTTAGTACGGAACGACAAGCTGACTATGGCTACACCTTC. Supplemented by reference TRBV29-1 and TRBJ1-2, the full variable domain reads SAVISQKPSRDICQRGTSLTIQCQVDSQVTMMFWYRQQPGQSLTLIATANQGSEATYESGFVIDKFPISRPNLTFSTLTVSNMSPEDSSIYLCSVSTERQADYGYTFGSGTRLTVV.

The V call is TRBV9, the J call TRBJ2-5; 7 bases match TRBD2. In germline, CDR1 is SGDLS, CDR2 YYNGEE. V was clipped by 0 bases and J by 5 bases; unmatched bases: 10. CDR3 size: 16 residues. This chain's CDR3 is CASSVDAGASRETQYF. Written as DNA, the CDR3 is TGTGCCAGCAGCGTAGACGCGGGAGCGTCAAGGGAGACCCAGTACTTC. Full variable domain (rest looked up from reference TRBV9 and TRBJ2-5): DSGVTQTPKHLITATGQRVTLRCSPRSGDLSVYWYQQSLDQGLQFLIQYYNGEERAKGNILERFSAQQFPDLHSELNLSSLELGDSALYFCASSVDAGASRETQYFGPGTRLLVL.

This clonotype has a handful of counts. The chain is built from TRBV7-9 and TRBJ1-2; weak D call: TRBD1 (5 bases). This CDR3 comprises 14 residues. V was clipped by 3 bases and J by 6 bases, with 14 bases between them. Germline CDR1 and CDR2: SEHNR and FQNEAQ (reference sequence). The CDR3 spells CASSFDRGNDGYTF. The CDR3 bases are TGTGCCAGCAGCTTCGATCGGGGGAATGATGGCTACACCTTC.

The chain recombines TRBV10-3 with TRBJ1-6; tentatively, D is TRBD1 (6 bases). This CDR3 has 17 amino acids. Germline CDR1 is ENHRY and CDR2 is SYGVKD. The V and J ends lost 4 bases and 12 bases respectively, with 25 bases between them. The CDR3 loop reads CAISARRFRDNYLPLHF. The CDR3 nucleotides are TGTGCCATCAGTGCTAGGAGATTCCGGGACAATTATTTACCCCTCCACTTT.

This clonotype came up many times. The chain has TRBV20-1 and TRBJ1-1; TRBD1 matches 7 bases. Germline loops: CDR1 DFQATT, CDR2 SNEGSKA (reference sequence). The CDR3 runs 15 residues. The ends lost 2 bases at V and 4 bases at J; junction bases unmatched: 10. The CDR3 DNA follows: TGCAGTGCTAGACCCGGACAGGCCCGTCGCACTGAAGCTTTCTTT. It yields the protein CSARPGQARRTEAFF.